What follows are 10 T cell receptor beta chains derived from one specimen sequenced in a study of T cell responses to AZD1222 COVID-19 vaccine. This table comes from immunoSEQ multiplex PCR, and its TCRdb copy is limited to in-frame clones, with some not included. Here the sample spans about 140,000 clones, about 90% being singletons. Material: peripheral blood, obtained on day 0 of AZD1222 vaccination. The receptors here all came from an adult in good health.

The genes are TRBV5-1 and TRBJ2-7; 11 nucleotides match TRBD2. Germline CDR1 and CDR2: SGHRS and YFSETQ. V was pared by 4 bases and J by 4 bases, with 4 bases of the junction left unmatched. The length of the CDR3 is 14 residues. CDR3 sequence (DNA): TGCGCCAGCAGCGGTAGCGGGAGGGCTTACGAGCAGTACTTC. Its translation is CASSGSGRAYEQYF.

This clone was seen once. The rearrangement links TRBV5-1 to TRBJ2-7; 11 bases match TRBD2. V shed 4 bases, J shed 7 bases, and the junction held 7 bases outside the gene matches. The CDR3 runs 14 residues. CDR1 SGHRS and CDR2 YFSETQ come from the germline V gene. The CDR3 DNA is TGCGCCAGCAGCCCCGGGACTAGCGGAGGGGAGCAGTACTTC. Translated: CASSPGTSGGEQYF.

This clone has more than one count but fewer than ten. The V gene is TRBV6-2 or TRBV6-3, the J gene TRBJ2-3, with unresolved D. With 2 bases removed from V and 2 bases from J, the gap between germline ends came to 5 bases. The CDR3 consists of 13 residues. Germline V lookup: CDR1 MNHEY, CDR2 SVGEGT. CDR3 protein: CASSYQATDTQYF. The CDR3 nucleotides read TGTGCCAGCAGTTACCAAGCCACAGATACGCAGTATTTT.

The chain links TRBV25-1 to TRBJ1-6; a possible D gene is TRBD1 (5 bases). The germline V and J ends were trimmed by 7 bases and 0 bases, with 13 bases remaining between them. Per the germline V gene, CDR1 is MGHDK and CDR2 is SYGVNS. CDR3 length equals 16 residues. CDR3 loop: CASKPPGSSYNSPLHF. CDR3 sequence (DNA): TGTGCCAGCAAACCCCCAGGGAGCTCCTATAATTCACCCCTCCACTTT. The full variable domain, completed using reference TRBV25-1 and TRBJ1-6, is EADIYQTPRYLVIGTGKKITLECSQTMGHDKMYWYQQDPGMELHLIHYSYGVNSTEKGDLSSESTVSRIRTEHFPLTLESARPSHTSQYLCASKPPGSSYNSPLHFGNGTRLTVT.

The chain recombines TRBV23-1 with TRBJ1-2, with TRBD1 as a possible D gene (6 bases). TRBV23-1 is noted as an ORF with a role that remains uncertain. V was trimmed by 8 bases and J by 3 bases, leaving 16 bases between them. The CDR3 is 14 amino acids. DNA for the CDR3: TGCGCCAGCCCCTTACGGGGGCGCGACTATGGCTACACCTTC. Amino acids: CASPLRGRDYGYTF.

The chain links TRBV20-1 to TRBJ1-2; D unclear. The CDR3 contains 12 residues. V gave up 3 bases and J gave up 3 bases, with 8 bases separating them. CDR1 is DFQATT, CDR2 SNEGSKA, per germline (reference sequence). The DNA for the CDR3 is TGCAGTGCTAGTCCAGGTGACTATGGCTACACCTTC. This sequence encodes CSASPGDYGYTF.

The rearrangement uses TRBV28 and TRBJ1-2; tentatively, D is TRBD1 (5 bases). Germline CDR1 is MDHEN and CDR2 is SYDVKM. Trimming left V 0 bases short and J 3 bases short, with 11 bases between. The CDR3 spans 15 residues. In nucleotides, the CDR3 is TGTGCCAGCAGTTTATGGTCCGCGGGACACTATGGCTACACCTTC. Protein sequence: CASSLWSAGHYGYTF.

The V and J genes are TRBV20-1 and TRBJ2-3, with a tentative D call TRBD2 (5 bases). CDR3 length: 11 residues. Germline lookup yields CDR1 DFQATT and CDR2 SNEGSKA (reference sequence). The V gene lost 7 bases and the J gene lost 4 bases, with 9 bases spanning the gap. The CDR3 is CSERVADTQYF. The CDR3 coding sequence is TGCAGTGAGAGGGTGGCAGATACGCAGTATTTT.

CDR3 residues: CASSQVTGGDYGGYTF. CDR3 sequence (DNA): TGCGCCAGCAGCCAAGTTACAGGTGGAGATTATGGTGGCTACACCTTC. The chain uses TRBV4-3 and TRBJ1-2; perhaps TRBD1 as D (5 bases). V lost 1 base to trimming and J lost 7 bases, with 19 bases between them. Germline V gives CDR1 LGHNA, CDR2 YSLEER. The CDR3 has 16 residues.

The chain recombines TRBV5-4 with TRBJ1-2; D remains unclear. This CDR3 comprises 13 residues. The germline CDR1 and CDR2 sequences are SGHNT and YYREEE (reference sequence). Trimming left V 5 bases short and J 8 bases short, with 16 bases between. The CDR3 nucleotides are TGTGCCAGCAGTTATCGCCATGAGGTCGGCTACACCTTC. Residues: CASSYRHEVGYTF. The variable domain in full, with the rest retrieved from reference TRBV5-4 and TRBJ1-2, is ETGVTQSPTHLIKTRGQQVTLRCSSQSGHNTVSWYQQALGQGPQFIFQYYREEENGRGNFPPRFSGLQFPNYSSELNVNALELDDSALYLCASSYRHEVGYTFGSGTRLTVV.